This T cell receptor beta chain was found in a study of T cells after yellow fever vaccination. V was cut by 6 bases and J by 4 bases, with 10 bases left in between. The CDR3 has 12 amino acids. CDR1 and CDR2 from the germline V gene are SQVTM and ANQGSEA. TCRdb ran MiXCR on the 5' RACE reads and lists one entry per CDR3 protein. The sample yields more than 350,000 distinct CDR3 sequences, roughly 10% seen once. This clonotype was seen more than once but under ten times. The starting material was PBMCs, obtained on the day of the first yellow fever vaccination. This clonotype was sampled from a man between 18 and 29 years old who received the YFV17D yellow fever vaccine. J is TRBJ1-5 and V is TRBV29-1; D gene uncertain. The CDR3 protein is CSVGGKNQPQHF. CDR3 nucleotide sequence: TGCAGCGTGGGAGGGAAGAATCAGCCCCAGCATTTT.